Here is one TCR beta chain with its context. The CDR3 covers 15 residues. Germline CDR1 SGDLS, CDR2 YYNGEE. V lost 1 base and J lost 5; bases outside the gene matches: 5. This entry is derived from a study of cytomegalovirus exposure and HLA in healthy donors. Primers: 60 Vbeta forward and 13 Jbeta reverse. Libraries were prepared by immunoSEQ multiplex PCR; TCRdb keeps only in-frame clonotypes and omits some of them. The sample has 100,000 or so clones, 75% to 85% seen once. Sample: PBMCs. The receptor comes from a man aged 18 to 29 in good health and CMV-seronegative. This chain uses TRBV9 with TRBJ2-1, with 8 bases lining up with TRBD2. CDR3 DNA sequence: TGTGCCAGCAGCGTATCCGGGACTAGGGACAATGAGCAGTTCTTC. Amino acids: CASSVSGTRDNEQFF.